This T cell receptor beta chain was found in a study of T-cell reconstitution after alpha-beta-depleted transplantation in children. Germline V CDR1 and CDR2: MNHEY, SMNVEV (reference sequence). V was trimmed by 3 bases and J by 5 bases, leaving 10 bases between them. The CDR3 contains 13 residues. It was with unique molecular identifiers that the TCRbeta library was prepared. TCRdb recomputed calls from the PCR reads with MiXCR, one row per CDR3 protein. This table has around 360,000 distinct CDR3 sequences, about 9.4% appearing once. Sequenced material: PBMCs from the stem cell graft donor, taken from the stem cell graft. The sequence was obtained from a human donor who donated a stem cell graft to a child with acute lymphoblastic leukemia. The V and J genes are TRBV27 and TRBJ2-5; D gene unclear. CDR3 sequence reads: CASSFGPGETQYF. For the CDR3, the DNA is TGTGCCAGCAGTTTTGGGCCTGGGGAGACCCAGTACTTC.